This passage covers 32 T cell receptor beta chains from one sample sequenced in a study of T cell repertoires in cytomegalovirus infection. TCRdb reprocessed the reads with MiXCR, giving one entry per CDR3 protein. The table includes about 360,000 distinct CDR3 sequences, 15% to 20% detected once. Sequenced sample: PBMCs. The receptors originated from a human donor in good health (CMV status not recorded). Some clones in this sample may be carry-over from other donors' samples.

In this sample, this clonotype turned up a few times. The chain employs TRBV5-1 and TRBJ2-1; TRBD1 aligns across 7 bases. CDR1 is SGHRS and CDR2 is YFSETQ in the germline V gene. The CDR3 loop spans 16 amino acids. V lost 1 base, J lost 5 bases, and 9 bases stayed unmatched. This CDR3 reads CASSLWGRDSNNEQFF. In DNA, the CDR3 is TGCGCCAGCAGCTTGTGGGGTCGGGACAGCAACAATGAGCAGTTCTTC.

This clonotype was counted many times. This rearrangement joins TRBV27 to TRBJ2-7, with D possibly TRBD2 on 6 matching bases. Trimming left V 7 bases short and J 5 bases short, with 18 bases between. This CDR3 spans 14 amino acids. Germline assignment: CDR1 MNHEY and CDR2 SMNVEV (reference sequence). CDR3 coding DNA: TGTGCCAGCAACCCCGGGACTTCCCCCGACGAGCAGTACTTC. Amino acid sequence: CASNPGTSPDEQYF.

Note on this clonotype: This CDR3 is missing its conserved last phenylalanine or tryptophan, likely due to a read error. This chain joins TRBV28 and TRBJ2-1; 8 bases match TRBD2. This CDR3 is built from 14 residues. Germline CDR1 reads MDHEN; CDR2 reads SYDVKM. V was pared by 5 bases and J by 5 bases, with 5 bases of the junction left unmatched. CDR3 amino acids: CASSTPGGDNEQFL. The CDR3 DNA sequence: TGTGCCAGCAGTACCCCGGGGGGGGACAATGAGCAGTTCCTC.

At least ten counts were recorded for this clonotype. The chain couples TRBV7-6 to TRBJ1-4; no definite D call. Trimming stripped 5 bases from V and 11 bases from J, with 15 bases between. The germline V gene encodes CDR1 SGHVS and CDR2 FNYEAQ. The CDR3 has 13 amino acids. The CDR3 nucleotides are TGTGCCAGCAGCAGAATAGTTGAAGGGAAACTGTTTTTT. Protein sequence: CASSRIVEGKLFF. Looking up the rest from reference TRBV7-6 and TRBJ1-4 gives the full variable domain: GAGVSQSPRYKVTKRGQDVALRCDPISGHVSLYWYRQALGQGPEFLTYFNYEAQQDKSGLPNDRFSAERPEGSISTLTIQRTEQRDSAMYRCASSRIVEGKLFFGSGTQLSVL.

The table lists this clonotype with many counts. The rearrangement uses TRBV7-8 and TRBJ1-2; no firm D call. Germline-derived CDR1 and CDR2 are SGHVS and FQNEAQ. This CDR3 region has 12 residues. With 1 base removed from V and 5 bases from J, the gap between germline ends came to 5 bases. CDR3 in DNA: TGTGCCAGCAGCTTAGGGGAGTATGGCTACACCTTC. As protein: CASSLGEYGYTF.

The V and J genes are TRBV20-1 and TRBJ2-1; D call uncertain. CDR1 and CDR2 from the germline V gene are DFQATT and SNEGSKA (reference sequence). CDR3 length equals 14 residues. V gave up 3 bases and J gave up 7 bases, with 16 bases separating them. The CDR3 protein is CSASVFPHGNEQFF. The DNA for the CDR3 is TGCAGTGCTAGCGTCTTCCCCCACGGGAATGAGCAGTTCTTC.

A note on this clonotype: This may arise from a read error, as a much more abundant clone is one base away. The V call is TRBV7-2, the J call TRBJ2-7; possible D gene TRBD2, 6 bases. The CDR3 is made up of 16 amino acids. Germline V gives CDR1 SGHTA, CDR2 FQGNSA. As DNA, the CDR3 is TGTGCCGGCAGCTTAGTATACGGCGGAGGGGCCTACGAGCAGTACTTC. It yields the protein CAGSLVYGGGAYEQYF.

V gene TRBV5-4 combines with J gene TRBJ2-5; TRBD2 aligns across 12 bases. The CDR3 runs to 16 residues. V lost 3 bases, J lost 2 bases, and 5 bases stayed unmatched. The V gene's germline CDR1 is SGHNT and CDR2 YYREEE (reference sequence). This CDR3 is CASSWALAGGQETQYF. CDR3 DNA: TGTGCCAGCAGCTGGGCCCTAGCGGGAGGGCAAGAGACCCAGTACTTC.

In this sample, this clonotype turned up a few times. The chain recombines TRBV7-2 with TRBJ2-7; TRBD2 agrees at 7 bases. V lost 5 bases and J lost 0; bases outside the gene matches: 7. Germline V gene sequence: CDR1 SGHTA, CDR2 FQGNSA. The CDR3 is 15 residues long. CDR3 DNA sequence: TGTGCCAGCAGCCCCGGACTAGTAGCCTCCTACGAGCAGTACTTC. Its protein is CASSPGLVASYEQYF.

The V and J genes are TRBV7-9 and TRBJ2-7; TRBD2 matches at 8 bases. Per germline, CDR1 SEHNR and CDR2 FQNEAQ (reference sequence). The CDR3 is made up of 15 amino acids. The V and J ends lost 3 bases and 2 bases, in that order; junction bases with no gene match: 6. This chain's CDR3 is CASSLRSGSTYEQYF. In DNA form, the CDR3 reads TGTGCCAGCAGCTTGCGAAGCGGGAGCACCTACGAGCAGTACTTC.

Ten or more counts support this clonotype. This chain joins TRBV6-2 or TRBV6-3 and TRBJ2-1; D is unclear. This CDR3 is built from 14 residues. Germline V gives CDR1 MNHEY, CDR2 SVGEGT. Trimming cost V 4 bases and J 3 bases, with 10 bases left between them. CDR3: CASSLGLLYNEQFF. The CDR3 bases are TGTGCCAGCAGTTTAGGGCTCCTCTACAATGAGCAGTTCTTC.

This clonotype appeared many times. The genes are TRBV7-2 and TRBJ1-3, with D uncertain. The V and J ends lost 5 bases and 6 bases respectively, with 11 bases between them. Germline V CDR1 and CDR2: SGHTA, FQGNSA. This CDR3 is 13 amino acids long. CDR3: CASSETVLNTIYF. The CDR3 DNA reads TGTGCCAGCAGCGAAACGGTTCTAAACACCATATATTTT.

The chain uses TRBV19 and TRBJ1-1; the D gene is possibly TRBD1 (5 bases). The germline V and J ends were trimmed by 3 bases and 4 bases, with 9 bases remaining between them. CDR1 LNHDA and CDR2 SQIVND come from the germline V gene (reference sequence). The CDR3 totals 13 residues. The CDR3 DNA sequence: TGTGCCAGTAGTATCAGGGAGCGCACTGAAGCTTTCTTT. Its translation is CASSIRERTEAFF.

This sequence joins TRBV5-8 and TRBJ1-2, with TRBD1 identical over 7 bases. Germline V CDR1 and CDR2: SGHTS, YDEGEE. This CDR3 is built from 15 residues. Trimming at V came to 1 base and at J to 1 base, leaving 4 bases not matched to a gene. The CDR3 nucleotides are TGTGCCAGCAGCTTGCCTGGGACAGATAACTATGGCTACACCTTC. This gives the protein CASSLPGTDNYGYTF.

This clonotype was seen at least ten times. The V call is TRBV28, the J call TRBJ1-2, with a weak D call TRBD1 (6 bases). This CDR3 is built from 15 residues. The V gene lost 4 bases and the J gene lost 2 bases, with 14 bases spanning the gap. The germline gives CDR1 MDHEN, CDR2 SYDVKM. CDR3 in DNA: TGTGCCAGCAGTTACCCGGGACACGGGAACTATGGCTACACCTTC. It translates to CASSYPGHGNYGYTF.

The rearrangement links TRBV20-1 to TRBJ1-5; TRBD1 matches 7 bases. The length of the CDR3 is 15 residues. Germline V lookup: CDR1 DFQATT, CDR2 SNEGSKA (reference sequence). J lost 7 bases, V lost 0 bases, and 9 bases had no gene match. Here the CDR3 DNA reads TGCAGTGCTAGAGAGCCGTCCAGGGGGGGCCAGCCCCAGCATTTT. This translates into CSAREPSRGGQPQHF.

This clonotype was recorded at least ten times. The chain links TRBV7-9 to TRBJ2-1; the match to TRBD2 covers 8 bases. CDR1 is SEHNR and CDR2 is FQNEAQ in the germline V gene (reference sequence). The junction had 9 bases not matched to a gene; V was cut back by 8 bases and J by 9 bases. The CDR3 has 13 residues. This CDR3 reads CASGTSSRFEQFF. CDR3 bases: TGTGCCAGCGGGACTAGTAGCAGGTTTGAGCAGTTCTTC.

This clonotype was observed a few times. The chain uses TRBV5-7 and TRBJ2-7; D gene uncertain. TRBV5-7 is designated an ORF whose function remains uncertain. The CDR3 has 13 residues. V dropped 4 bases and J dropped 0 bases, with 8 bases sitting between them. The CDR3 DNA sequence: TGTGCCAGCAGCCTGGAGCGCTCCTACGAGCAGTACTTC. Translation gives CASSLERSYEQYF.

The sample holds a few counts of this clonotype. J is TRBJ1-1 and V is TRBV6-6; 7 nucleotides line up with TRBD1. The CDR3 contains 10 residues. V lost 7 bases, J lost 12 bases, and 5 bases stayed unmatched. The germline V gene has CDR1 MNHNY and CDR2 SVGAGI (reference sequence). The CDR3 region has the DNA TGTGCCAGCATCTCGACAGGGTCTTTCTTT. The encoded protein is CASISTGSFF.

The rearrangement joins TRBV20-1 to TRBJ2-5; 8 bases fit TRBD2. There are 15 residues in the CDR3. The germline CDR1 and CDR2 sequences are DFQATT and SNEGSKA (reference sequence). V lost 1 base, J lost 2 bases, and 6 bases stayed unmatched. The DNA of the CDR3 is TGCAGTGCTAGAGTCGGGGGGGGGCTACAAGAGACCCAGTACTTC. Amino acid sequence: CSARVGGGLQETQYF.

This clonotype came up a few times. This chain's CDR3 is CAWSPDSGTEAFF. The CDR3 coding sequence is TGTGCCTGGAGTCCGGACAGTGGCACTGAAGCTTTCTTT. The chain recombines TRBV30 with TRBJ1-1; D perhaps matches TRBD1 (6 bases). The CDR3 sequence is 13 residues long. Trimming stripped 2 bases from V and 4 bases from J, with 11 bases between. Germline CDR1 and CDR2: GTSNPN and SVGIG (reference sequence).

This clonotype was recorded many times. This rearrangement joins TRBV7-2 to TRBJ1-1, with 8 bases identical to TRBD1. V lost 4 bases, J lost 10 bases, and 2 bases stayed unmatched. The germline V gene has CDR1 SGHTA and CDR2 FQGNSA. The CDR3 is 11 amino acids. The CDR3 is CASSSQGAAFF. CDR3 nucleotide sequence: TGTGCCAGCAGCTCTCAGGGGGCAGCTTTCTTT.

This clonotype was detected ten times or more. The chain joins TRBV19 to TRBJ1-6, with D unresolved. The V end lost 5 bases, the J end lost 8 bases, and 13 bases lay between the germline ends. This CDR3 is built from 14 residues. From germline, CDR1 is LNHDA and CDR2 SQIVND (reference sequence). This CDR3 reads CASSLKLLHSPLHF. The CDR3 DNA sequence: TGTGCCAGTAGTTTAAAACTGCTACATTCACCCCTCCACTTT.

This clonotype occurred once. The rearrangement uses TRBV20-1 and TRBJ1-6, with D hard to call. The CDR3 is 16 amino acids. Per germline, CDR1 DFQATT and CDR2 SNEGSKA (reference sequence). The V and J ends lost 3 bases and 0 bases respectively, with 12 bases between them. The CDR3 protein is CSARMAGSSYNSPLHF. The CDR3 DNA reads TGCAGTGCTAGGATGGCGGGGAGCTCCTATAATTCACCCCTCCACTTT.

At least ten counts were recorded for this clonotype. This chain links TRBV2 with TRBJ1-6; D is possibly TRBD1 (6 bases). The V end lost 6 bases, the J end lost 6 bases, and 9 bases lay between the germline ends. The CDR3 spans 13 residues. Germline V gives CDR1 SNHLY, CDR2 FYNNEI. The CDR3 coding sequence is TGTGCCAGCAGCGGACAGCTTAATTCACCCCTCCACTTT. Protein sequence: CASSGQLNSPLHF.

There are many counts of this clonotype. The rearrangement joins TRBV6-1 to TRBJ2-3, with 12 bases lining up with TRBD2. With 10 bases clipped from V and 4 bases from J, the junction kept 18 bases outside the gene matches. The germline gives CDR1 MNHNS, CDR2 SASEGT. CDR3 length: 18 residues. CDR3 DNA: TGTGCCACGACGCGACCTAGCGGGAGGGCCGGGCGGCCAGATACGCAGTATTTT. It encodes CATTRPSGRAGRPDTQYF.

The CDR3 DNA reads TGTGCCAGTAGCCCCTCGCCGGGGAACATTCAGTACTTC. Translation gives CASSPSPGNIQYF. The J gene is TRBJ2-4, the V gene TRBV19, with D perhaps matching TRBD2 (5 bases). Germline loops: CDR1 LNHDA, CDR2 SQIVND (reference sequence). V lost 6 bases and J 7 bases, leaving 13 bases between the germline ends. CDR3 length equals 13 residues.

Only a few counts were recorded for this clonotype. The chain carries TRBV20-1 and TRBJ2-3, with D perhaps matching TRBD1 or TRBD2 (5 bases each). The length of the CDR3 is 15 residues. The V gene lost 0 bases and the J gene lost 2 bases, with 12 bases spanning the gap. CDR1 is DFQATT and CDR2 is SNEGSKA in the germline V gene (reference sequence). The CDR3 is CSARDRGYNTDTQYF. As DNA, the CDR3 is TGCAGTGCTAGAGATCGGGGCTACAACACAGATACGCAGTATTTT.

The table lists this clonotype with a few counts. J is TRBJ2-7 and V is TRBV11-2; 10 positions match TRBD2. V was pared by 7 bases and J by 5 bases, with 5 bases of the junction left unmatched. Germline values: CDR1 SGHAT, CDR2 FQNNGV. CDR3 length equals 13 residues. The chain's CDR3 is CASTTSGDNEQYF. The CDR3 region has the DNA TGTGCCAGCACCACTAGCGGGGACAACGAGCAGTACTTC.

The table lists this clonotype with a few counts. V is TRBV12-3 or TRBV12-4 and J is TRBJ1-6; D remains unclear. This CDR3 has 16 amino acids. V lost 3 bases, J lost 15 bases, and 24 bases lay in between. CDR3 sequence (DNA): TGTGCCAGCAGTTTGAGGTCCGGGCTCGGACGAGGGAGCCTCCACTTT. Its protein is CASSLRSGLGRGSLHF.

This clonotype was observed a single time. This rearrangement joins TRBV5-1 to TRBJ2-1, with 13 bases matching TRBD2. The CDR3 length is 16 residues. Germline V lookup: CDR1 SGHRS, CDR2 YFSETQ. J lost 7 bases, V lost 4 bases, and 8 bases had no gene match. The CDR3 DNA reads TGCGCCAGCAGCCCGCCCGGGACTAGCGGGATGAATGAGCAGTTCTTC. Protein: CASSPPGTSGMNEQFF.

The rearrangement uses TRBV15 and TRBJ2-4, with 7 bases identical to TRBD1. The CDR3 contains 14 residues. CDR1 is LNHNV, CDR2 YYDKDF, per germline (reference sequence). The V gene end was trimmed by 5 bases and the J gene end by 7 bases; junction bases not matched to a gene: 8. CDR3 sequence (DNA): TGTGCCACCAGCGCCGGGACAGTATGGAACATTCAGTACTTC. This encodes CATSAGTVWNIQYF.